This TCR beta chain was identified during a study of blood T cell repertoires in COVID-19. CDR3 size: 15 residues. Deletions cut 3 bases from V and 1 base from J, with 12 bases between. The V gene's germline CDR1 is LNHDA and CDR2 SQIVND (reference sequence). Profiling relied on immunoSEQ multiplex PCR, and the TCRdb table lists in-frame clones only, not all of them. The sample has 300,000 to 500,000 clones, 85% to 90% seen once. This clone has just one count. This TCR came from a woman aged 25 to 39 with acute COVID-19. The sample taken for sequencing was PBMCs or T cells enriched from blood (not recorded which). The chain has TRBV19 and TRBJ1-1; D gene unclear. CDR3 in DNA: TGTGCCAGTAGTATTCCCCGCAGACAGAACACTGAAGCTTTCTTT. Translation: CASSIPRRQNTEAFF.